This T cell receptor beta chain emerged from a study of cytomegalovirus exposure and HLA in healthy donors. Trimming removed 0 bases at V and 0 bases at J, with 22 bases between. Per the germline V gene, CDR1 is MDHEN and CDR2 is SYDVKM. CDR3 length: 20 residues. The primer mix had 60 Vbeta and 13 Jbeta primers. Some clones are missing from TCRdb's copy, which holds only in-frame ones; the method was immunoSEQ multiplex PCR. The sample includes fewer than 150,000 clones, 60% to 80% of them seen just once. The TCR originated in a man aged 50 or older in good health and CMV-seropositive. Sequenced sample: PBMCs. This rearrangement joins TRBV28 to TRBJ2-3; D is possibly TRBD2 (5 bases). The CDR3 protein is CASSLWGYGKQERSTDTQYF. The DNA for the CDR3 is TGTGCCAGCAGTTTATGGGGGTATGGAAAACAAGAGCGGAGCACAGATACGCAGTATTTT. The whole variable domain, filled in from reference TRBV28 and TRBJ2-3, reads DVKVTQSSRYLVKRTGEKVFLECVQDMDHENMFWYRQDPGLGLRLIYFSYDVKMKEKGDIPEGYSVSREKKERFSLILESASTNQTSMYLCASSLWGYGKQERSTDTQYFGPGTRLTVL.